The 9 T cell receptor beta chains reported below all come from one sample, sequenced in a study of OX40 agonist ivuxolimab in advanced cancers. Only in-frame clones appear in the TCRdb table, and some are missing; sequencing was by immunoSEQ multiplex PCR. The sample holds 95,000 to 120,000 clones, around 93% seen once. The source material was CD4+ or CD8+ T cells sorted from blood, sampled in a trial of the OX40 agonist ivuxolimab. The receptors stem from an adult with an advanced solid tumor such as melanoma, head and neck, liver or kidney cancer.

The chain employs TRBV19 and TRBJ2-1; 7 bases are a match to TRBD2. With V trimmed by 5 bases and J by 5 bases, 6 bases remained unmatched. The CDR3 consists of 14 residues. CDR1 is LNHDA, CDR2 SQIVND, per germline (reference sequence). The CDR3 DNA reads TGTGCCAGTAGTCTCCGGGACTACAACAATGAGCAGTTCTTC. Amino acids: CASSLRDYNNEQFF.

This clone was counted only a few times. CDR3 in DNA: TGTGCCTGGAGTTTGGACACTGAAGCTTTCTTT. It is translated as CAWSLDTEAFF. The V and J genes are TRBV30 and TRBJ1-1; D remains ambiguous. The CDR3 runs 11 residues. V was cut by 2 bases and J by 3 bases, with 4 bases left in between. The germline CDR1 and CDR2 sequences are GTSNPN and SVGIG (reference sequence).

The V and J genes are TRBV18 and TRBJ2-7; D gene unclear. This CDR3 region has 12 residues. V was cut by 3 bases and J by 6 bases, with 9 bases left in between. CDR1 KGHSH and CDR2 LQKENI come from the germline V gene. CDR3 DNA sequence: TGTGCCAGCTCACCGGATTCGGTCGAGCAGTACTTC. It specifies CASSPDSVEQYF.

This sequence joins TRBV7-6 and TRBJ2-3, with D perhaps TRBD2 (6 bases). V lost 5 bases, J lost 3 bases, and 12 bases lay in between. Germline values: CDR1 SGHVS, CDR2 FNYEAQ. The CDR3 runs 14 residues. This CDR3 is CASSLGLFTDTQYF. CDR3 coding DNA: TGTGCCAGCAGCCTTGGACTATTTACAGATACGCAGTATTTT.

The chain carries TRBV6-1 and TRBJ2-7; TRBD2 agrees at 8 bases. The germline V gene encodes CDR1 MNHNS and CDR2 SASEGT. The CDR3 consists of 15 residues. J lost 1 base, V lost 6 bases, and 8 bases had no gene match. The CDR3 sequence: CASSWAVAGSYEQYF. The DNA of the CDR3 is TGTGCCAGCAGCTGGGCGGTAGCGGGGTCCTACGAGCAGTACTTC.

Turning to this clone: Other nucleotide sequences from this sample produce the same CDR3. V is TRBV5-1 and J is TRBJ1-2; 8 positions agree with TRBD1. The CDR3 has 16 amino acids. Looked up from germline, CDR1 is SGHRS and CDR2 is YFSETQ. V shed 0 bases and J 4 bases; nucleotides not matched to a gene: 8. Here the CDR3 reads CASSLVGQGAGYGYTF. The CDR3 DNA sequence: TGCGCCAGCAGCTTGGTAGGACAGGGAGCCGGCTATGGCTACACCTTC.

This chain joins TRBV18 and TRBJ1-6, with D unresolved. V lost 3 bases and J 7 bases, leaving 7 bases between the germline ends. Germline CDR1 is KGHSH and CDR2 is LQKENI. This CDR3 is built from 13 residues. The chain's CDR3 is CASSPERNSPLHF. The CDR3 DNA reads TGTGCCAGCTCACCCGAGAGGAATTCACCCCTCCACTTT.

This chain links TRBV5-1 with TRBJ1-6, with 9 bases matching TRBD1. The CDR3 spans 16 residues. J lost 10 bases, V lost 5 bases, and 13 bases had no gene match. Germline assignment: CDR1 SGHRS and CDR2 YFSETQ. The CDR3 DNA follows: TGCGCCAGCAGTACCGGGACAGGGACGCCACGCTCACCCCTCCACTTT. Protein: CASSTGTGTPRSPLHF.

V and J are TRBV4-1 and TRBJ1-3; 7 bases align to TRBD1. Germline values: CDR1 MGHRA, CDR2 YSYEKL. The CDR3 contains 17 residues. Trimming cost V 4 bases and J 0 bases; bases outside gene matches: 9. The CDR3 bases are TGCGCCAGCAGCCTCGTTCCAGGGGGGCTCTCTGGAAACACCATATATTTT. Protein sequence: CASSLVPGGLSGNTIYF.